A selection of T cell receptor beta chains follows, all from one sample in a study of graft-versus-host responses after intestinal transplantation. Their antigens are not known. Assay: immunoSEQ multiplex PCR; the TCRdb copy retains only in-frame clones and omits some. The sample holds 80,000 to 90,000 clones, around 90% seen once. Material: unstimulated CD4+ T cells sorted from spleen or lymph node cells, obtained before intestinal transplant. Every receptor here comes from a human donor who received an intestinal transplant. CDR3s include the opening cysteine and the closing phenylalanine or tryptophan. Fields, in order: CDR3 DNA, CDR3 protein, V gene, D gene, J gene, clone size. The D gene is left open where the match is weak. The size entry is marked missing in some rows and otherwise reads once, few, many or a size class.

TGTGCCAGCAGTTTAAGAAATATGAACACTGAAGCTTTCTTT	CASSLRNMNTEAFF	TRBV28	.	TRBJ1-1	.
TGTGCCAGCGACGACGTGGCCGGCCGAAGAACATTGACTGAAGCTTTCTTT	CASDDVAGRRTLTEAFF	TRBV28	.	TRBJ1-1	.
TGCGCCAGCAGCTTCCTAGGACTAGCGGGAGACACCACAGATACGCAGTATTTT	CASSFLGLAGDTTDTQYF	TRBV5-1	TRBD2	TRBJ2-3	.
TGTGCTAGTGGTTTGAGGGCGGGAGGGTACAATGAGCAGTTCTTC	CASGLRAGGYNEQFF	TRBV12-5	TRBD2	TRBJ2-1	once
TGTGCCAGCAGTTCGGGAGTCTCCTACAATGAGCAGTTCTTC	CASSSGVSYNEQFF	TRBV11-1	.	TRBJ2-1	once
TGTGCCAGCAGTGATGGGACAGTGGTTTTGACTAGCACAGATACGCAGTATTTT	CASSDGTVVLTSTDTQYF	TRBV6-1	TRBD1	TRBJ2-3	.
TGTGCCAGCTCATGGAAAGGGGGCGCATCTGGGGCCAACGTCCTGACTTTC	CASSWKGGASGANVLTF	TRBV18	TRBD1	TRBJ2-6	.
TGTGCCAGCAGCCGGGACAGGGTTGCAGATACGCAGTATTTT	CASSRDRVADTQYF	TRBV27	TRBD1	TRBJ2-3	.
TGTGCCAGCAGGATATCCGGGACTCGGGACGAGCAGTACTTC	CASRISGTRDEQYF	TRBV6-6	.	TRBJ2-7	.
TGTGCCAGCATGACAGCAGCCCATTACGAGCAGTACTTC	CASMTAAHYEQYF	TRBV27	.	TRBJ2-7	.
TGTGCCAGCAGCAAAATTCGCAGGGGGCATGAAAAACTGTTTTTT	CASSKIRRGHEKLFF	TRBV21-1	.	TRBJ1-4	.
TGTGCCAGCAGTGGGGGCGGCTATGGCTACACCTTC	CASSGGGYGYTF	TRBV25-1	.	TRBJ1-2	.
TGTGCCATCAGTGAGTCCCCGACTAGCGGGACCCTTCCCATTCAGTACTTC	CAISESPTSGTLPIQYF	TRBV10-3	TRBD2	TRBJ2-4	once
TGTGCCAGCAGCGTCCCAACAGATTCCGGGGAGCTGTTTTTT	CASSVPTDSGELFF	TRBV9	.	TRBJ2-2	.
TGTGCCAGCTCATTAAGAGGGGGAACAGGCCCTCGGGCTAGTTCCTACGAGCAGTACTTC	CASSLRGGTGPRASSYEQYF	TRBV18	.	TRBJ2-7	.
TGCAGTGCTTCGATACATTACGAGCAGTACTTC	CSASIHYEQYF	TRBV20-1	.	TRBJ2-7	.
TGTGCCAGCTCACCTGCCAGGGAGTCCACCTACGAGCAGTACTTC	CASSPARESTYEQYF	TRBV18	.	TRBJ2-7	.
TGTGCCAGCAGCGTTGAGAGAACCGGGACTAGTTTCTACGAGCAGTACTTC	CASSVERTGTSFYEQYF	TRBV11-2	TRBD2	TRBJ2-7	once
TGCGCCAGCAGCTTGGGAGGGAGTAGAACAGATACGCAGTATTTT	CASSLGGSRTDTQYF	TRBV5-1	.	TRBJ2-3	.
TGTGCCAGCAGCCGGACTAGATCGTCCTACGAGCAGTACTTC	CASSRTRSSYEQYF	TRBV5-8	TRBD2	TRBJ2-7	.
TGCGCCAGCAGTACGGGAGGCACTGAAGCTTTCTTT	CASSTGGTEAFF	TRBV10-1	.	TRBJ1-1	once
TGCGCCAGCAGCTTCCGGGACAGGGGGCCGACTAACTATGGCTACACCTTC	CASSFRDRGPTNYGYTF	TRBV5-1	TRBD1	TRBJ1-2	.
TGTGCCAGCAGTCGATGGACTAGCGGGAGGGGCAATGAGCAGTTCTTC	CASSRWTSGRGNEQFF	TRBV7-9	TRBD2	TRBJ2-1	once
TGTGCCAGCAGTTTATCAGGCAGCAATCAGCCCCAGCATTTT	CASSLSGSNQPQHF	TRBV27	.	TRBJ1-5	.
TGTGCCAGCAGCTTAGACGCGACTAATGAAAAACTGTTTTTT	CASSLDATNEKLFF	TRBV7-2	.	TRBJ1-4	.
TGCGCCAGCAGCTTGTCCGGGAGTAGGTACGAGCAGTACTTC	CASSLSGSRYEQYF	TRBV5-1	.	TRBJ2-7	.
TGCAGCTCGCGGACGGGCGCTAATGAAAAACTGTTTTTT	CSSRTGANEKLFF	TRBV29-1	.	TRBJ1-4	.
TGCGCCAGCAGCCAAGAGGATATCCTCGGGACAGCCTCGACCTCGAGCTCCTACGAGCAGTACTTC	CASSQEDILGTASTSSSYEQYF	TRBV4-1	TRBD1	TRBJ2-7	.
TGTGCCAGCTCACTTCAGGGGGCGACTAGCGGGACGATCGAGCAGTACTTC	CASSLQGATSGTIEQYF	TRBV18	TRBD2	TRBJ2-7	.
TGTGCCAGTTCCGGGCCCTTTTTTGGCTCGGTAGCGCCTCTAGCCAAAAACATTCAGTACTTC	CASSGPFFGSVAPLAKNIQYF	TRBV19	.	TRBJ2-4	.
TGCAGTGCCGCACAGAGCTACGAGCAGTACTTC	CSAAQSYEQYF	TRBV20-1	.	TRBJ2-7	.
TGTGCCAGCAGTACAGGGTTTGGGTACAATGAGCAGTTCTTC	CASSTGFGYNEQFF	TRBV6-1	.	TRBJ2-1	few
TGCGCCAGCAGCCTAGGACAGGGGTCCTACAATGAGCAGTTCTTC	CASSLGQGSYNEQFF	TRBV5-1	TRBD1	TRBJ2-1	.
TGCGCCAGCAGCTTAGGACAGCCCACCGGGGAGCTGTTTTTT	CASSLGQPTGELFF	TRBV5-1	.	TRBJ2-2	.